This TCR beta chain was captured in a study of shared clonotypes between healthy human individuals. V gave up 3 bases and J gave up 7 bases, with 12 bases separating them. Germline loops: CDR1 MDHEN, CDR2 SYDVKM. The CDR3 has 14 amino acids. Replicate PCRs run on sorted subsets employed roughly 190 ng DNA, roughly 30,000 T cell genomes. The repertoire was sequenced with immunoSEQ multiplex PCR; TCRdb's copy has only in-frame clones and lacks some. The sample carries 2 million to 3 million clones, 90% to 95% recorded once. The TCR originated in a man between 18 and 29 years old in good health. Some clones in this sample may be carry-over from other donors' samples. The chain uses TRBV28 and TRBJ1-4; a weak D match, TRBD1 (5 bases). Material: naive CD4+ T cells from PBMCs. Subset meaning: CD45RA+ positively selected. For the CDR3, the DNA is TGTGCCAGCAGTTTTGGGGGGGTTCGTGAAAAACTGTTTTTT. As protein: CASSFGGVREKLFF.